Listed here are 18 T cell receptor beta chains from one sample, sequenced in a study of CD8 T cells in ankylosing spondylitis. Study-wide points: For ankylosing spondylitis blood, a TCR beta motif of fewer than 10 highly homologous variants appeared characteristic.

MiXCR was run by TCRdb on the 5' RACE reads, yielding one entry per CDR3 protein. The table shows about 400,000 distinct CDR3 sequences, with around 22% occurring only once. The antigens of these receptors remain unknown. Sequencing was performed on blood, either unsorted or a sorted T cell fraction (not recorded which). These receptors were obtained from a male donor with ankylosing spondylitis.

CDR3 DNA: TGTGCCAGCAGCCAGCGGTGGTCGGGGCTGAATGGCTACACCTTC. Protein product: CASSQRWSGLNGYTF. This chain links TRBV6-2 or TRBV6-3 with TRBJ1-2; possible D gene TRBD1, 5 bases. CDR3 length: 15 residues. The V and J ends lost 6 bases and 6 bases respectively, with 20 bases between them. CDR1 MNHEY and CDR2 SVGEGT come from the germline V gene.

The DNA of the CDR3 is TGTGCCAGCACCCCCAGACTAGCGGGCCAAGATACGCAGTATTTT. Translating gives CASTPRLAGQDTQYF. The genes are TRBV6-1 and TRBJ2-3; TRBD2 agrees at 10 bases. Germline CDR1 is MNHNS and CDR2 is SASEGT. The CDR3 covers 15 residues. Losses at the gene ends were 7 bases for V and 5 bases for J; bases not matched to a gene: 9.

As DNA, the CDR3 is TGTGCCAGCAGCCTAGAGGGCCAAGAGACCCAGTACTTC. This translates into CASSLEGQETQYF. This chain uses TRBV9 with TRBJ2-5; a possible D gene is TRBD2 (5 bases). The V end was cut by 4 bases, the J end by 1 base, with 8 bases between. The CDR3 covers 13 residues. Per germline, CDR1 SGDLS and CDR2 YYNGEE.

The sample holds a few counts of this clonotype. V usage is TRBV10-3 and J usage is TRBJ2-5; weak D call: TRBD2 (5 bases). V was cut by 6 bases and J by 5 bases, with 7 bases left in between. The CDR3 covers 11 residues. Germline CDR1 and CDR2: ENHRY and SYGVKD. CDR3 loop: CAIRGDETQYF. In nucleotides, the CDR3 is TGTGCCATCAGGGGAGATGAGACCCAGTACTTC.

The chain has TRBV12-3 or TRBV12-4 and TRBJ2-5; TRBD2 matches at 8 bases. The junction had 9 bases not matched to a gene; V was cut back by 1 base and J by 5 bases. The CDR3 consists of 16 residues. The CDR3 DNA follows: TGTGCCAGCAGTTTAGGTTCTTCGGGAGGGCTGGAGACCCAGTACTTC. Protein sequence: CASSLGSSGGLETQYF.

This clonotype occurred a few times. The gene calls are TRBV5-1 and TRBJ1-2, with TRBD1 as a possible D gene (5 bases). Trimming left V 2 bases short and J 3 bases short, with 8 bases between. CDR3 size: 13 residues. Germline values: CDR1 SGHRS, CDR2 YFSETQ. The CDR3 DNA reads as TGCGCCAGCAGCTTCGGGGGGGACTATGGCTACACCTTC. It translates to CASSFGGDYGYTF.

The chain has TRBV20-1 and TRBJ2-7; 8 bases line up with TRBD2. Germline V CDR1 and CDR2: DFQATT, SNEGSKA (reference sequence). This CDR3 is 14 amino acids long. The junction had 9 bases not matched to a gene; V was cut back by 1 base and J by 7 bases. The CDR3, as DNA: TGCAGTGCTAGAGTTGGGACTAGAGCATTGGAGCAGTACTTC. Its protein product is CSARVGTRALEQYF.

The rearrangement links TRBV20-1 to TRBJ1-1; TRBD1 is a possible D gene (5 bases). The ends were cut back, 3 bases at V and 5 bases at J, with 13 bases in the middle. CDR1 and CDR2 from the germline V gene are DFQATT and SNEGSKA (reference sequence). The CDR3 has 13 residues. The CDR3 loop reads CSASFGGPTEAFF. The CDR3 DNA follows: TGCAGTGCTAGCTTTGGGGGACCTACTGAAGCTTTCTTT.

The V gene is TRBV9, the J gene TRBJ2-2; the match to TRBD2 covers 8 bases. Germline loops: CDR1 SGDLS, CDR2 YYNGEE. With V trimmed by 0 bases and J by 5 bases, 3 bases remained unmatched. The CDR3 spans 15 residues. CDR3 amino acids: CASSVGGRMTGELFF. CDR3 DNA: TGTGCCAGCAGCGTAGGCGGGAGGATGACCGGGGAGCTGTTTTTT.

The V and J genes are TRBV5-1 and TRBJ1-1; no reliable D call. The V gene's germline CDR1 is SGHRS and CDR2 YFSETQ. The CDR3 spans 14 residues. V lost 2 bases, J lost 1 base, and 9 bases lay in between. CDR3 amino acids: CASSFVGENTEAFF. The CDR3 nucleotides are TGCGCCAGCAGCTTTGTCGGGGAGAACACTGAAGCTTTCTTT. The whole variable domain, remainder taken from reference TRBV5-1 and TRBJ1-1, is KAGVTQTPRYLIKTRGQQVTLSCSPISGHRSVSWYQQTPGQGLQFLFEYFSETQRNKGNFPGRFSGRQFSNSRSEMNVSTLELGDSALYLCASSFVGENTEAFFGQGTRLTVV.

The V and J genes are TRBV27 and TRBJ2-3; D might be TRBD1 or TRBD2, each matching 5 bases. Germline-derived CDR1 and CDR2 are MNHEY and SMNVEV (reference sequence). The ends were cut back, 0 bases at V and 1 base at J, with 8 bases in the middle. The CDR3 spans 15 residues. CDR3 nucleotide sequence: TGTGCCAGCAGTTTATCGGGGGTGGGCACAGATACGCAGTATTTT. Translation: CASSLSGVGTDTQYF.

This clonotype was counted between two and nine times. The genes are TRBV6-5 and TRBJ2-7, with 9 bases lining up with TRBD2. The V gene's germline CDR1 is MNHEY and CDR2 SVGAGI. This CDR3 spans 17 amino acids. Trimming removed 0 bases from V and 1 base from J; junction bases left unmatched: 7. In DNA form, the CDR3 reads TGTGCCAGCAGTTACTCAGGCGGGAGGGGGGTATCCTACGAGCAGTACTTC. It specifies CASSYSGGRGVSYEQYF.

The chain joins TRBV6-5 to TRBJ2-5; TRBD1 agrees at 8 bases. Germline lookup yields CDR1 MNHEY and CDR2 SVGAGI. CDR3 length: 16 residues. The V gene end was trimmed by 0 bases and the J gene end by 4 bases; junction bases not matched to a gene: 7. The CDR3 DNA is TGTGCCAGCAGTTACTCGGGACAGGCTCTAAGAGAGACCCAGTACTTC. Protein: CASSYSGQALRETQYF.

The chain recombines TRBV7-9 with TRBJ2-1; 11 nucleotides match TRBD2. Germline-derived CDR1 and CDR2 are SEHNR and FQNEAQ (reference sequence). This CDR3 has 16 amino acids. Trimming at V came to 5 bases and at J to 6 bases, leaving 9 bases not matched to a gene. In DNA form, the CDR3 reads TGTGCCAGCAGCCCGGTAGCGGGAGGGCCTATCAATGAGCAGTTCTTC. Translating it yields CASSPVAGGPINEQFF.

The chain combines TRBV20-1 with TRBJ2-1, with 7 bases that match TRBD1. Looked up from germline, CDR1 is DFQATT and CDR2 is SNEGSKA (reference sequence). CDR3 length equals 15 residues. With V trimmed by 3 bases and J by 9 bases, 14 bases remained unmatched. The CDR3 sequence: CSASVERGQFGEQFF. CDR3 sequence (DNA): TGCAGTGCTAGTGTCGAGAGGGGGCAATTTGGTGAGCAGTTCTTC.

The chain is built from TRBV7-2 and TRBJ1-6, with a weak D call TRBD1 (6 bases). Germline V gene data show CDR1 as SGHTA and CDR2 as FQGNSA. The CDR3 consists of 15 residues. Trimming cost V 2 bases and J 7 bases, with 12 bases left between them. CDR3 protein: CASSLQGPGNSPLHF. In nucleotides, the CDR3 is TGTGCCAGCAGCTTACAGGGGCCCGGGAATTCACCCCTCCACTTT. Together with reference TRBV7-2 and TRBJ1-6, the CDR3 gives the full variable domain: GAGVSQSPSNKVTEKGKDVELRCDPISGHTALYWYRQSLGQGLEFLIYFQGNSAPDKSGLPSDRFSAERTGGSVSTLTIQRTQQEDSAVYLCASSLQGPGNSPLHFGNGTRLTVT.

This clonotype was detected once. This sequence joins TRBV5-1 and TRBJ2-2; 12 positions agree with TRBD2. Germline V gives CDR1 SGHRS, CDR2 YFSETQ. The CDR3 sequence is 16 residues long. The J segment lost 8 bases and the V segment lost 4 bases, leaving 9 bases of the junction unmatched. CDR3 region: CASSPGLAGKAGELFF. The CDR3 DNA follows: TGCGCCAGCAGCCCCGGACTAGCGGGGAAAGCAGGGGAGCTGTTTTTT.

The chain employs TRBV29-1 and TRBJ2-2; 7 nucleotides line up with TRBD1. J lost 6 bases, V lost 4 bases, and 5 bases had no gene match. Per the germline V gene, CDR1 is SQVTM and CDR2 is ANQGSEA. The CDR3 has 13 amino acids. The CDR3 nucleotides are TGCAGCGTTGCGCTCCAGGGGGCCGGGGAGCTGTTTTTT. Encoded protein: CSVALQGAGELFF.